One sample yielded the 16 T cell receptor beta chains listed below, sequenced in a study of blood T cell repertoires in COVID-19. This table comes from immunoSEQ multiplex PCR, and its TCRdb copy is limited to in-frame clones, with some not included. Of roughly 84,000 clones in the sample, roughly 80% were seen once. The source material was peripheral blood. The receptors here all came from a woman at least 80 years old with acute or convalescent COVID-19.

In this sample, this clone turned up a few times. The rearrangement joins TRBV15 to TRBJ1-2; D perhaps matches TRBD1 (6 bases). The germline V gene has CDR1 LNHNV and CDR2 YYDKDF (reference sequence). Trimming left V 5 bases short and J 8 bases short, with 30 bases between. CDR3 length: 18 amino acids. Here the CDR3 reads CATSLENGKRGLHGGYTF. The CDR3 bases are TGTGCCACCAGCTTAGAGAATGGGAAGAGGGGGTTACATGGCGGCTACACCTTC. The variable domain in full, completed from reference TRBV15 and TRBJ1-2, reads DAMVIQNPRYQVTQFGKPVTLSCSQTLNHNVMYWYQQKSSQAPKLLFHYYDKDFNNEADTPDNFQSRRPNTSFCFLDIRSPGLGDTAMYLCATSLENGKRGLHGGYTFGSGTRLTVV.

V gene TRBV9 combines with J gene TRBJ1-2, with D possibly TRBD1 on 5 matching bases. This CDR3 is built from 14 residues. Per the germline V gene, CDR1 is SGDLS and CDR2 is YYNGEE. The V end lost 0 bases, the J end lost 8 bases, and 14 bases lay between the germline ends. CDR3 sequence (DNA): TGTGCCAGCAGCGTAGGGTTTGGGGGGAGCGGCTACACCTTC. It encodes CASSVGFGGSGYTF.

This clone has more than one count but fewer than ten. The V gene is TRBV7-3, the J gene TRBJ2-1; no reliable D call. This CDR3 is built from 16 residues. CDR1 is SGHTA and CDR2 is FQGTGA in the germline V gene. Trimming shortened V by 2 bases and J by 0 bases, and 11 bases separated the two germline ends. CDR3 region: CASSLGSLSSYNEQFF. As DNA, the CDR3 is TGTGCCAGCAGCTTAGGCTCCTTAAGCTCCTACAATGAGCAGTTCTTC.

This clone was detected only once. The chain uses TRBV29-1 and TRBJ1-3, with D perhaps matching TRBD1 (6 bases). This CDR3 is 15 amino acids long. V was pared by 0 bases and J by 4 bases, with 13 bases between. Germline values: CDR1 SQVTM, CDR2 ANQGSEA. The CDR3 sequence is CSVEDWVTGGNTIYF. The CDR3 nucleotides read TGCAGCGTTGAAGATTGGGTCACAGGGGGAAACACCATATATTTT.

The CDR3 DNA reads TGCGCCAGCAGCTTGGGTGCAGGGGGTGGCTCTGGGGCCAACGTCCTGACTTTC. It codes for CASSLGAGGGSGANVLTF. This sequence joins TRBV5-1 and TRBJ2-6; 7 nucleotides agree with TRBD1. This CDR3 is 18 amino acids long. Germline V gene sequence: CDR1 SGHRS, CDR2 YFSETQ. Unmatched junction bases numbered 6, after V lost 0 bases and J lost 0 bases.

This clone was seen only a few times. J is TRBJ2-3 and V is TRBV11-2, with 7 bases identical to TRBD1. CDR1 SGHAT and CDR2 FQNNGV come from the germline V gene. The length of the CDR3 is 16 residues. J was trimmed by 6 bases and V by 0 bases; bases with no gene match: 9. The chain's CDR3 is CASSLEDRLGMDTQYF. For the CDR3, the DNA is TGTGCCAGCAGCTTAGAGGACAGGCTGGGAATGGATACGCAGTATTTT.

A few counts support this clone. V gene TRBV6-5 combines with J gene TRBJ2-1; 14 nucleotides match TRBD2. CDR3 size: 13 residues. Germline CDR1 reads MNHEY; CDR2 reads SVGAGI. V was pared by 11 bases and J by 8 bases, with 5 bases of the junction left unmatched. The CDR3 bases are TGTGCCGGCGGGACTAGCGGGGGCCATGAGCAGTTCTTC. It encodes CAGGTSGGHEQFF.

This clone was recorded a few times. The chain has TRBV30 and TRBJ1-6; tentative D call: TRBD1 (5 bases). Germline V gives CDR1 GTSNPN, CDR2 SVGIG (reference sequence). Deletions cut 0 bases from V and 6 bases from J, with 9 bases between. The length of the CDR3 is 14 residues. CDR3 coding DNA: TGTGCCTGGAGTGTCCAGGGAACTAATTCACCCCTCCACTTT. This sequence encodes CAWSVQGTNSPLHF.

Written as DNA, the CDR3 is TGTGCCAGCAGTTTAGGGGGGGCGCGCTCTGGAAACACCATATATTTT. Its translation is CASSLGGARSGNTIYF. The V gene is TRBV28, the J gene TRBJ1-3, with D perhaps matching TRBD1 (6 bases). V lost 2 bases and J 0 bases, leaving 11 bases between the germline ends. CDR3 length equals 16 residues. Germline V gives CDR1 MDHEN, CDR2 SYDVKM.

The genes are TRBV4-2 and TRBJ1-1; TRBD1 matches at 11 bases. The CDR3 consists of 21 residues. With 2 bases clipped from V and 6 bases from J, the junction kept 23 bases outside the gene matches. CDR1 is LGHNA, CDR2 YNFKEQ, per germline. The CDR3: CASSQRYRTGGMILNGAEAFF. The CDR3 DNA reads TGTGCCAGCAGCCAAAGGTACCGGACAGGGGGCATGATATTGAACGGAGCTGAAGCTTTCTTT.

The chain carries TRBV21-1 and TRBJ2-1; the listed D gene, TRBD2, was not tested against the DNA. TRBV21-1 is deemed a pseudogene. The CDR3 runs to 18 residues. CDR3 DNA sequence: TGTGCCAGCACCCCACTCAACTGGGGACTATGGTTCTACAATGAGCAGTTCTTC. Amino acids: CASTPLNWGLWFYNEQFF.

The chain recombines TRBV5-1 with TRBJ2-7, with D maybe TRBD2 (5 bases). The CDR3 is made up of 14 amino acids. Trimming cost V 1 base and J 3 bases, with 11 bases left between them. In germline, CDR1 is SGHRS, CDR2 YFSETQ. CDR3 amino acids: CASSLISGDYEQYF. The CDR3 nucleotides are TGCGCCAGCAGCTTGATATCCGGGGACTACGAGCAGTACTTC.

J is TRBJ2-3 and V is TRBV6-5; TRBD2 matches 10 bases. The CDR3 is 14 residues long. J gave up 3 bases and V 5 bases, and 2 bases lay outside the gene matches. Germline V lookup: CDR1 MNHEY, CDR2 SVGAGI. This CDR3 reads CASSPGLATDTQYF. The CDR3 DNA is TGTGCCAGCAGTCCGGGACTAGCGACAGATACGCAGTATTTT.

The chain has TRBV6-2 or TRBV6-3 and TRBJ1-1; D is undetermined. CDR1 and CDR2 from the germline V gene are MNHEY and SVGEGT. V dropped 5 bases and J dropped 4 bases, with 8 bases sitting between them. This CDR3 spans 12 amino acids. CDR3 coding DNA: TGTGCCAGCAGTCACCAGGTCACTGAAGCTTTCTTT. It encodes CASSHQVTEAFF.

V gene TRBV27 combines with J gene TRBJ2-2; weak D call: TRBD1 (6 bases). Trimming took off 3 bases at V and 0 bases at J, with 17 bases between the two ends. From germline, CDR1 is MNHEY and CDR2 SMNVEV (reference sequence). This CDR3 comprises 18 residues. The CDR3 region is CASSFKPLTGTNTGELFF. In DNA, the CDR3 is TGTGCCAGCAGTTTCAAGCCTCTAACAGGGACGAACACCGGGGAGCTGTTTTTT.

This clone showed up just once. The V call is TRBV18, the J call TRBJ1-1; TRBD1 might be the D (6 bases). Germline V gives CDR1 KGHSH, CDR2 LQKENI. Between the trimmed V and J ends, which lost 2 bases and 6 bases, there was a span of 10 bases. There are 13 residues in the CDR3. In DNA form, the CDR3 reads TGTGCCAGCTCACCAAATCCAGGGGCTGAAGCTTTCTTT. This codes for CASSPNPGAEAFF.